These 9 T cell receptor beta chains were all obtained from the same sample, sequenced in a study of blood T cell repertoires in COVID-19. Assay used: immunoSEQ multiplex PCR; TCRdb lists only in-frame clones, some missing. This table has roughly 70,000 clones, 88% appearing once. The sample consisted of peripheral blood. These receptors were taken from a human donor in a cohort sampled during active COVID-19.

The V call is TRBV5-4, the J call TRBJ2-3, with TRBD2 matching over 9 bases. The J segment lost 0 bases and the V segment lost 3 bases, leaving 8 bases of the junction unmatched. Looked up from germline, CDR1 is SGHNT and CDR2 is YYREEE (reference sequence). The CDR3 is 17 residues long. The CDR3 protein is CASSYGLALISTDTQYF. In DNA, the CDR3 is TGTGCCAGCAGCTACGGACTAGCGCTTATTAGCACAGATACGCAGTATTTT. The full variable domain, completed using reference TRBV5-4 and TRBJ2-3, is ETGVTQSPTHLIKTRGQQVTLRCSSQSGHNTVSWYQQALGQGPQFIFQYYREEENGRGNFPPRFSGLQFPNYSSELNVNALELDDSALYLCASSYGLALISTDTQYFGPGTRLTVL.

The chain joins TRBV6-5 to TRBJ2-7; tentatively, D is TRBD2 (7 bases). This CDR3 has 13 amino acids. V was pared by 7 bases and J by 5 bases, with 15 bases between. Germline V gene data show CDR1 as MNHEY and CDR2 as SVGAGI. This chain's CDR3 is CASKGGAGNEQYF. The CDR3 DNA follows: TGTGCCAGCAAGGGGGGGGCGGGAAACGAGCAGTACTTC.

The rearrangement joins TRBV19 to TRBJ2-5; no clear D. This CDR3 has 14 residues. CDR1 is LNHDA, CDR2 SQIVND, per germline (reference sequence). V lost 6 bases to trimming and J lost 1 base, with 12 bases between them. CDR3 region: CASRAPGTQETQYF. CDR3 DNA sequence: TGTGCCAGTAGGGCCCCAGGTACCCAAGAGACCCAGTACTTC.

The table lists this clone with a count of one. The V and J genes are TRBV27 and TRBJ2-2; 7 nucleotides match TRBD2. Germline CDR1 and CDR2: MNHEY and SMNVEV (reference sequence). Trimming cost V 5 bases and J 6 bases; bases outside gene matches: 9. The CDR3 extends over 15 amino acids. The CDR3 DNA reads as TGTGCCAGCAGTACCTCTCAGCGGGGTCCCGGGGAGCTGTTTTTT. It is translated as CASSTSQRGPGELFF.

This clone was recorded once. The chain is built from TRBV2 and TRBJ1-5; a weak D match, TRBD1 (6 bases). Germline lookup yields CDR1 SNHLY and CDR2 FYNNEI. This CDR3 is 16 amino acids long. The V gene lost 3 bases and the J gene lost 6 bases, with 18 bases spanning the gap. CDR3 residues: CASSERSAGASQPQHF. The CDR3 DNA follows: TGTGCCAGCAGTGAGCGTTCTGCAGGGGCAAGTCAGCCCCAGCATTTT. Variable domain in full (rest from reference TRBV2 and TRBJ1-5): EPEVTQTPSHQVTQMGQEVILRCVPISNHLYFYWYRQILGQKVEFLVSFYNNEISEKSEIFDDQFSVERPDGSNFTLKIRSTKLEDSAMYFCASSERSAGASQPQHFGDGTRLSIL.

This chain connects TRBV7-9 to TRBJ1-4, with a possible D match to TRBD1 (6 bases). Germline values: CDR1 SEHNR, CDR2 FQNEAQ (reference sequence). The germline V and J ends were trimmed by 2 bases and 4 bases, with 11 bases remaining between them. The CDR3 loop spans 15 amino acids. CDR3 nucleotides: TGTGCCAGCAGCTTATGGGGGCAGATTAATGAAAAACTGTTTTTT. This gives the protein CASSLWGQINEKLFF.

This chain joins TRBV3-1 (or the pseudogene TRBV3-2) and TRBJ1-1, with D possibly TRBD1 on 6 matching bases. Per germline, CDR1 LGHDT and CDR2 YNNKEL (reference sequence). V was trimmed by 4 bases and J by 5 bases, leaving 14 bases between them. This CDR3 contains 14 residues. DNA for the CDR3: TGTGCCAGCAGCCCCGGGACCACAGGGACTGAAGCTTTCTTT. It encodes CASSPGTTGTEAFF.

This clone has a single count. The V call is TRBV7-9, the J call TRBJ1-4; TRBD1 agrees at 7 bases. Germline loops: CDR1 SEHNR, CDR2 FQNEAQ (reference sequence). J lost 7 bases, V lost 1 base, and 9 bases had no gene match. This CDR3 spans 16 amino acids. Here the CDR3 DNA reads TGTGCCAGCAGCTTAGGGGAGACAGGGCTTGGTGAAAAACTGTTTTTT. Translated, it gives CASSLGETGLGEKLFF.

The chain joins TRBV12-3 or TRBV12-4 to TRBJ1-2, with D uncertain. The length of the CDR3 is 12 residues. The V end lost 0 bases, the J end lost 5 bases, and 4 bases lay between the germline ends. The CDR3 region is CASSLARYGYTF. The CDR3 nucleotides are TGTGCCAGCAGTTTAGCTAGATATGGCTACACCTTC.